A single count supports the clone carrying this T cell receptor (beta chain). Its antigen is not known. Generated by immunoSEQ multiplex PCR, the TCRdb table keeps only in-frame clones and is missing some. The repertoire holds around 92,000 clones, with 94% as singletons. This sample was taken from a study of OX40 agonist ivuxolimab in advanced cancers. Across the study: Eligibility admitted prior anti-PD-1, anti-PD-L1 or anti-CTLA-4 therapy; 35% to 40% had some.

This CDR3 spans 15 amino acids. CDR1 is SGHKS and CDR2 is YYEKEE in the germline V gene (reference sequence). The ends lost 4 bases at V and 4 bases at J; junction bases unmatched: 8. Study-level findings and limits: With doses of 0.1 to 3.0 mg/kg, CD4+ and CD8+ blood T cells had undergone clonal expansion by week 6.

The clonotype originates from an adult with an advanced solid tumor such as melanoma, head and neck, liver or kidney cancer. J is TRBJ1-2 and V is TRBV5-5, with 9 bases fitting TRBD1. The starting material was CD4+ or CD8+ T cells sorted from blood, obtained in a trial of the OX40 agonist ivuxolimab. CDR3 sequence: CASSRWGQGPYGYTF. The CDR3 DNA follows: TGTGCCAGCAGCCGATGGGGACAGGGACCCTATGGCTACACCTTC.